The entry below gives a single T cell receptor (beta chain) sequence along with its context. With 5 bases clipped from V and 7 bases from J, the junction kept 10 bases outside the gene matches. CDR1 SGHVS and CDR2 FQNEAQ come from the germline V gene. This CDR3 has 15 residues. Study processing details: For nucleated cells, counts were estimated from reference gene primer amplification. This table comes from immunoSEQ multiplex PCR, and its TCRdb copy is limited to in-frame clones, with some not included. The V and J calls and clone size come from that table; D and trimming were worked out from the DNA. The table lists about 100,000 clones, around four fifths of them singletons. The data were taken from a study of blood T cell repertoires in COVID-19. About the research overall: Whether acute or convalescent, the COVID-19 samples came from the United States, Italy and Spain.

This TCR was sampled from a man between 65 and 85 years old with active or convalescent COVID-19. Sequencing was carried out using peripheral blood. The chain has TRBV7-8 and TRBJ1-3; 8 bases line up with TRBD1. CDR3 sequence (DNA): TGTGCCAGCAGCCCAGGGACAGGCGTAGAGAACACCATATATTTT. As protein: CASSPGTGVENTIYF.